This TCR beta chain emerged from a study of blood T cells in healthy people across ages. Sample-barcoded 5' priming and a J-beta primer mix drove a second PCR of roughly 7 to 11 cycles. TCRdb used MiXCR to reprocess the 5' RACE reads, holding one entry per CDR3 protein. The repertoire consists of hundreds of thousands of distinct CDR3 sequences, with roughly 43% occurring once and the leading ten covering roughly 25%. The CDR3 loop spans 17 amino acids. Germline assignment: CDR1 SQVTM and CDR2 ANQGSEA. Trimming at V came to 1 base and at J to 4 bases, leaving 11 bases not matched to a gene. Sequences were obtained from blood. The rearrangement links TRBV29-1 to TRBJ2-1; 9 bases agree with TRBD2. The source of this sequence is an older man in good health. DNA of the CDR3: TGCAGCGTTGAAGTTCCAGCGGGGGGACCGGGTTACAATGAGCAGTTCTTC. Amino acids: CSVEVPAGGPGYNEQFF.